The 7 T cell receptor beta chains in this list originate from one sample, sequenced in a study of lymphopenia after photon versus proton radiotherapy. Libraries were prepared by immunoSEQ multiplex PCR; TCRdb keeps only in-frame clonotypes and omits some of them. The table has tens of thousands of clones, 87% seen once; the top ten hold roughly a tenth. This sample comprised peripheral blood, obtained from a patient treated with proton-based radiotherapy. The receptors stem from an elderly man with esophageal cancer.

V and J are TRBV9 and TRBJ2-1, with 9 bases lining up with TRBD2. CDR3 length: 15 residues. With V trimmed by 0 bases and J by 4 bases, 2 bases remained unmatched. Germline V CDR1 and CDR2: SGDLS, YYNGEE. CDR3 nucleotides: TGTGCCAGCAGCGTAGGGACTAGCGTTTACAATGAGCAGTTCTTC. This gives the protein CASSVGTSVYNEQFF.

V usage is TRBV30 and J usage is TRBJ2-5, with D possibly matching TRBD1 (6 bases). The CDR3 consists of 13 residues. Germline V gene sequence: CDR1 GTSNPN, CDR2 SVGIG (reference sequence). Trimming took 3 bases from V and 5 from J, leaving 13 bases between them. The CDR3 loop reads CAWSRQAGETQYF. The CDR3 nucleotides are TGTGCCTGGAGCAGACAGGCCGGGGAGACCCAGTACTTC.

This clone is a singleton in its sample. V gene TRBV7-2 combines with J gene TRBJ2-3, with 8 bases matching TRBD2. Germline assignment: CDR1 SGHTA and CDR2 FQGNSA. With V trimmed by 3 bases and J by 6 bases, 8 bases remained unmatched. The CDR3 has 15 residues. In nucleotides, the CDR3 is TGTGCCAGCAGCTTCTATAGCGGGGTTGTTGATACGCAGTATTTT. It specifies CASSFYSGVVDTQYF.

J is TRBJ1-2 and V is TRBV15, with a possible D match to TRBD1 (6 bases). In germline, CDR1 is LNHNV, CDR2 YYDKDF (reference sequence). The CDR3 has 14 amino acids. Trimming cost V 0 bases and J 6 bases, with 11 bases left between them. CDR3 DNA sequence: TGTGCCACCAGCAGAGATTTATCAGGGGATGGCTACACCTTC. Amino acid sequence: CATSRDLSGDGYTF.

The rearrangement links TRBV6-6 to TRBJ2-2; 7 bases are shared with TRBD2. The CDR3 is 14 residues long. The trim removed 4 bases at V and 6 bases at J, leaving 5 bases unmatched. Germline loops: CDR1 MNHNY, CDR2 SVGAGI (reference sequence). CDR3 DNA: TGTGCCAGCAGTTTGCGGGGGTGGGCCGGGGAGCTGTTTTTT. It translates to CASSLRGWAGELFF.

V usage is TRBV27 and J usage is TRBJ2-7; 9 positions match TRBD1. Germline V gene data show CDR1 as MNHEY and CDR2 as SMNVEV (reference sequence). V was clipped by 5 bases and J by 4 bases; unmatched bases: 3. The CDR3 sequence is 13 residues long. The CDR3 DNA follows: TGTGCCAGCAGTCCGGGACAGGGTTACGAGCAGTACTTC. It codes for CASSPGQGYEQYF.

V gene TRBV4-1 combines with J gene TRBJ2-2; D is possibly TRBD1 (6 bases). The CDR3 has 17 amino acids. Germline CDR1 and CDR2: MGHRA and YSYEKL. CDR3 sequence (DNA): TGCGCGACAAAAAGTGTATGGGGGCTCGCGAACACCGGGGAGCTGTTTTTT. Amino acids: CATKSVWGLANTGELFF.